A selection of T cell receptor beta chains follows, all from one sample in a study of vaccination effects on CD4 cells after COVID-19. For these TCRs, the target antigens are not known. Clones were read by immunoSEQ multiplex PCR, and TCRdb kept only the in-frame ones, dropping some. This sample yields approximately 74,000 clones, of which 77% are seen a single time; over 0.95% belongs to the top ten. The sequencing used CD4+ T cells from PBMCs cultured with HCoV-OC43 spike peptides, collected after COVID-19 vaccination. The receptors shown here come from a human donor who received a COVID-19 vaccine. CDR3s include the opening cysteine and the closing phenylalanine or tryptophan. A D gene is named only where the DNA matches it firmly. Only part of the rows carry a size: once, few, many, or a class if the clone is expanded.

CASSLIPGPMADTQYF | TGCGCCAGCAGCTTAATTCCGGGCCCCATGGCAGATACGCAGTATTTT | - | TRBJ2-3 | TRBV5-1 | -
CASSWGRNQPQHF | TGTGCCAGCAGCTGGGGACGGAATCAGCCCCAGCATTTT | - | TRBJ1-5 | TRBV11-2 | few
CATSPNQGHYGYTF | TGTGCCACCAGCCCCAACCAGGGACACTATGGCTACACCTTC | - | TRBJ1-2 | TRBV24-1 | -
CASSPDRASGYTF | TGCGCCAGCAGCCCGGACAGGGCATCCGGCTACACCTTC | TRBD1 | TRBJ1-2 | TRBV5-1 | -
CAIWGGDQETQYF | TGTGCCATCTGGGGCGGCGACCAAGAGACCCAGTACTTC | - | TRBJ2-5 | TRBV7-2 | -
CASSLLGQPNTGELFF | TGTGCCAGCAGCTTATTGGGACAGCCGAACACCGGGGAGCTGTTTTTT | TRBD1 | TRBJ2-2 | TRBV7-3 | -
CASGGRGLSGNTIYF | TGTGCCAGTGGAGGCAGGGGGCTCTCTGGAAACACCATATATTTT | TRBD1 | TRBJ1-3 | TRBV19 | -
CASSNGQGRTETQYF | TGTGCCAGTAGTAATGGACAGGGGAGGACAGAGACCCAGTACTTC | TRBD1 | TRBJ2-5 | TRBV19 | -
CASSGSNQPQHF | TGTGCCAGCAGTGGGAGCAATCAGCCCCAGCATTTT | - | TRBJ1-5 | TRBV6-6 | -
CASSNLLISGNTIYF | TGTGCCAGCAGTAACTTGCTTATCTCTGGAAACACCATATATTTT | - | TRBJ1-3 | TRBV6-5 | -
CASSGGQGNEQFF | TGTGCCAGCTCAGGAGGACAGGGCAATGAGCAGTTCTTC | TRBD1 | TRBJ2-1 | TRBV18 | -
CASSSNPTRTVRQETQYF | TGTGCCAGCAGTTCCAACCCCACAAGGACAGTTCGCCAAGAGACCCAGTACTTC | - | TRBJ2-5 | TRBV5-4 | -
CASSLEGGLDYGYTF | TGTGCCAGCAGCCTGGAAGGGGGGTTGGACTATGGCTACACCTTC | - | TRBJ1-2 | TRBV11-2 | -
CASSLAGTLPSGANVLTF | TGTGCCAGCAGCTTAGCGGGGACCCTCCCCTCTGGGGCCAACGTCCTGACTTTC | - | TRBJ2-6 | TRBV7-9 | -
CASSPGEKDQPQHF | TGCGCCAGCAGCCCGGGAGAGAAGGATCAGCCCCAGCATTTT | - | TRBJ1-5 | TRBV5-1 | few
CASSSSPNSPLHF | TGTGCCAGCAGCTCAAGCCCGAATTCACCCCTCCACTTT | - | TRBJ1-6 | TRBV7-9 | -
CASSFSDPLQGSSYNEQFF | TGTGCCAGCAGCTTCTCAGACCCTCTACAGGGAAGCTCCTACAATGAGCAGTTCTTC | - | TRBJ2-1 | TRBV11-3 | -
CASRRRADSTDTQYF | TGTGCCAGCAGACGTAGGGCAGATAGCACAGATACGCAGTATTTT | - | TRBJ2-3 | TRBV9 | few
CSASRASGDRGTQYF | TGCAGTGCTAGTCGAGCTAGCGGGGACCGGGGGACCCAGTACTTC | TRBD2 | TRBJ2-5 | TRBV20-1 | once
CASSVGRGGNTGELFF | TGTGCCAGCAGCGTAGGGCGGGGGGGCAACACCGGGGAGCTGTTTTTT | TRBD2 | TRBJ2-2 | TRBV9 | once
CASSFRPEQSSPLHF | TGTGCCAGCAGCTTTAGGCCAGAACAGTCTTCACCCCTCCACTTT | - | TRBJ1-6 | TRBV7-2 | -
CASSLIVGQISGANVLTF | TGTGCCAGCAGCTTAATCGTCGGTCAAATCTCTGGGGCCAACGTCCTGACTTTC | - | TRBJ2-6 | TRBV7-3 | -
CASSRRALYTEAFF | TGTGCCAGCAGCCGGAGGGCCCTCTACACTGAAGCTTTCTTT | - | TRBJ1-1 | TRBV7-2 | -
CASSQPSETQYF | TGTGCCAGCAGCCAACCTTCGGAGACCCAGTACTTC | - | TRBJ2-5 | TRBV14 | -
CASRATGLAGGLGANVLTF | TGTGCCAGTAGAGCGACGGGACTAGCGGGGGGGCTTGGGGCCAACGTCCTGACTTTC | TRBD2 | TRBJ2-6 | TRBV19 | -
CASSRLAGGADTQYF | TGTGCCAGCAGCCGACTAGCGGGGGGGGCAGATACGCAGTATTTT | TRBD2 | TRBJ2-3 | TRBV7-9 | -
CASSRQGGTEAFF | TGTGCCAGCAGTCGGCAGGGAGGCACTGAAGCTTTCTTT | - | TRBJ1-1 | TRBV7-3 | -
CASSASVDKFF | TGTGCCAGCAGTGCGTCGGTCGATAAGTTCTTC | - | TRBJ2-1 | TRBV2 | few
CASSPSTGKDNYGYTF | TGCGCCAGCAGTCCGTCGACAGGGAAGGATAACTATGGCTACACCTTC | TRBD1 | TRBJ1-2 | TRBV5-1 | -
CASTLTTGANSFGYTF | TGTGCCAGTACCTTGACGACAGGGGCGAACTCTTTTGGCTACACCTTC | TRBD1 | TRBJ1-2 | TRBV19 | once
CATSDDRSPPAQPQHF | TGTGCCACCAGTGACGACAGGTCCCCGCCAGCTCAGCCCCAGCATTTT | - | TRBJ1-5 | TRBV24-1 | -
CASSFRGQTKTNYGYTF | TGTGCCAGTAGTTTTAGGGGACAGACGAAGACTAACTATGGCTACACCTTC | TRBD1 | TRBJ1-2 | TRBV19 | -
CASSPRVGQGSYNEQFF | TGTGCCAGCAGTCCTCGTGTGGGACAGGGGTCCTACAATGAGCAGTTCTTC | TRBD1 | TRBJ2-1 | TRBV7-3 | once
CASSFLSEETQYF | TGTGCCAGCAGTTTTTTGTCCGAAGAGACCCAGTACTTC | - | TRBJ2-5 | TRBV27 | -
CASKGTQEGGEQFF | TGTGCCAGCAAGGGGACCCAAGAGGGTGGTGAGCAGTTCTTC | - | TRBJ2-1 | TRBV6-6 | -
CASGLGPDGVGSYNEQFF | TGTGCTAGTGGCCTAGGCCCGGACGGGGTCGGATCCTACAATGAGCAGTTCTTC | - | TRBJ2-1 | TRBV12-5 | -
CASSSQPGTLYNEQFF | TGCGCCAGCAGCTCCCAGCCAGGGACGTTATACAATGAGCAGTTCTTC | - | TRBJ2-1 | TRBV5-1 | -
CASSPLAGGRSEQFF | TGTGCCAGCAGCCCTCTAGCGGGGGGGCGATCTGAGCAGTTCTTC | TRBD2 | TRBJ2-1 | TRBV7-7 | -
CASSRQGVYNEQFF | TGTGCCAGCAGTCGACAGGGGGTTTACAATGAGCAGTTCTTC | TRBD1 | TRBJ2-1 | TRBV6-5 | -
CASSRGGLAETQYF | TGTGCCAGCAGTCGAGGGGGACTAGCAGAGACCCAGTACTTC | TRBD2 | TRBJ2-5 | TRBV7-3 | -
CASSLAGLSYNEQFF | TGTGCCAGCAGTTTGGCTGGGCTTTCCTACAATGAGCAGTTCTTC | - | TRBJ2-1 | TRBV27 | medium-sized
CASSAIGQTYNEQFF | TGTGCCAGCAGCGCAATTGGACAGACCTACAATGAGCAGTTCTTC | - | TRBJ2-1 | TRBV2 | -
CASAYRGNGYTF | TGTGCCAGCGCCTACAGGGGAAATGGCTACACCTTC | TRBD1 | TRBJ1-2 | TRBV6-5 | -
CASSPWTGAKNIQYF | TGTGCCAGCAGTCCCTGGACAGGAGCCAAAAACATTCAGTACTTC | TRBD1 | TRBJ2-4 | TRBV27 | -
CASSPLAPRGEGYTF | TGCGCCAGCAGCCCGCTCGCTCCCAGGGGGGAGGGCTACACCTTC | TRBD1 | TRBJ1-2 | TRBV4-1 | -
CASSLGGSSGGYTF | TGTGCCAGCAGCTTAGGGGGCTCCTCGGGTGGCTACACCTTC | - | TRBJ1-2 | TRBV7-2 | few
CASSGAGQLNQPQHF | TGTGCCAGCAGTGGGGCGGGACAGTTAAATCAGCCCCAGCATTTT | TRBD1 | TRBJ1-5 | TRBV6-4 | -
CASSLNPTGLNEKLFF | TGCGCCAGCAGCTTGAATCCGACAGGGCTTAATGAAAAACTGTTTTTT | TRBD1 | TRBJ1-4 | TRBV5-1 | -
CASSPRAGGNTEAFF | TGCGCCAGCAGCCCCAGGGCCGGGGGGAACACTGAAGCTTTCTTT | - | TRBJ1-1 | TRBV5-1 | -
CASSHDRGPGETQYF | TGTGCCAGCTCTCACGACAGGGGGCCGGGGGAGACCCAGTACTTC | TRBD1 | TRBJ2-5 | TRBV18 | -
CASSLDSGGFYGYTF | TGTGCCAGCAGCTTAGATAGCGGGGGGTTTTATGGCTACACCTTC | - | TRBJ1-2 | TRBV7-2 | -
CATWSMDRGPLNTEAFF | TGTGCCACCTGGAGCATGGACCGGGGCCCCTTGAACACTGAAGCTTTCTTT | - | TRBJ1-1 | TRBV15 | -
CASSLRAATNTEAFF | TGTGCCAGCAGCTTAAGGGCAGCAACGAACACTGAAGCTTTCTTT | - | TRBJ1-1 | TRBV7-3 | -
CASSITGTDRVPLHF | TGTGCCAGCAGTATTACCGGGACAGACCGAGTCCCCCTCCACTTT | TRBD1 | TRBJ1-6 | TRBV2 | few
CASSSPGQGWDTQYF | TGTGCCAGCAGCTCGCCGGGACAGGGGTGGGATACGCAGTATTTT | TRBD1 | TRBJ2-3 | TRBV7-9 | -
CASSQDRAGWGTQYF | TGCGCCAGCAGCCAAGATCGGGCTGGCTGGGGGACCCAGTACTTC | - | TRBJ2-5 | TRBV4-3 | -
CASSETGAPIGANVLTF | TGTGCCAGCAGCGAGACAGGGGCCCCCATTGGGGCCAACGTCCTGACTTTC | TRBD1 | TRBJ2-6 | TRBV25-1 | once
CASSLAASTDTQYF | TGTGCCAGCAGTCTAGCGGCTAGCACAGATACGCAGTATTTT | TRBD2 | TRBJ2-3 | TRBV2 | -
CASSSPNTDTQYF | TGTGCCAGCAGCTCCCCGAACACAGATACGCAGTATTTT | - | TRBJ2-3 | TRBV7-2 | once
CAISEGWTSPTPGHNEQFF | TGTGCCATCAGTGAAGGATGGACTAGTCCAACCCCGGGGCACAATGAGCAGTTCTTC | TRBD2 | TRBJ2-1 | TRBV10-3 | -